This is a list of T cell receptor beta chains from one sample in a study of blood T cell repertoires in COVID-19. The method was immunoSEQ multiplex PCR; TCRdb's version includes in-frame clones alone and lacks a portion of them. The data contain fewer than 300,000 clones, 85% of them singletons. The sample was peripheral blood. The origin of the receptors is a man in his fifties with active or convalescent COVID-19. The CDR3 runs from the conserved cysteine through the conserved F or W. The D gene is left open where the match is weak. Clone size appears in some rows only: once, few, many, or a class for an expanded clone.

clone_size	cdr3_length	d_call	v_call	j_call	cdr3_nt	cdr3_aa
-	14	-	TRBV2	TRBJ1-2	TGTGCCAGCAGTGAAGGTAGCAGGGCTCAAGGCTACACCTTC	CASSEGSRAQGYTF
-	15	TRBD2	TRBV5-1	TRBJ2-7	TGCGCCAGCAGCTTGGATCCTAGCGGGAGCTACGAGCAGTACTTC	CASSLDPSGSYEQYF
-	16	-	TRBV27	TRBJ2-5	TGTGCCAGCAGCCCATCGGCAGGGGAACGAATCGGGACCCAGTACTTC	CASSPSAGERIGTQYF
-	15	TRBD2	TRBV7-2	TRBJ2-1	TGTGCCAGCAGCTTCGCGGGAGGAATAGGGAATGAGCAGTTCTTC	CASSFAGGIGNEQFF
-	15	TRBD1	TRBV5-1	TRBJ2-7	TGCGCCAGCAGCCTCCTCCCCGGGACAGGCTCCGAGCAGTACTTC	CASSLLPGTGSEQYF
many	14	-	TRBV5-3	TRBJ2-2	TGTGCCAGAAGCTTTAAGCGGAGCACCGGGGAGCTGTTTTTT	CARSFKRSTGELFF
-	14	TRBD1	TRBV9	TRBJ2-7	TGTGCCAGCAGCCTAGGGGGCGCTGGATCCGAGCAGTACTTC	CASSLGGAGSEQYF
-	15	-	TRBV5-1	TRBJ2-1	TGCGCCAGCAGCTTGCAGGGGATGAGTGGTAATGAGCAGTTCTTC	CASSLQGMSGNEQFF
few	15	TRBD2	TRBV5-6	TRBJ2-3	TGTGCCAGCAGCCCGGGACTAGTAGCGTCAGATACGCAGTATTTT	CASSPGLVASDTQYF
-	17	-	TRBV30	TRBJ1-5	TGTGCCTGGAGTGTCGCCAGGGGCGATTATAGCAATCAGCCCCAGCATTTT	CAWSVARGDYSNQPQHF
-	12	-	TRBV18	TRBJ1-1	TGTGCCAGCTCACCACCAAACAGTGAAGCTTTCTTT	CASSPPNSEAFF
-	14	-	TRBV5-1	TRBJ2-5	TGCGCCAGCAGCTTGGGGCGCGGGATCGAGACCCAGTACTTC	CASSLGRGIETQYF
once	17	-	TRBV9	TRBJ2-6	TGTGCCAGCAGCGTAGGTAGCTTACGGGCTGGGGCCAACGTCCTGACTTTC	CASSVGSLRAGANVLTF
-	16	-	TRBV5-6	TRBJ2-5	TGTGCCAGCAGCTTAAATATTGGAGAACACCAAGAGACCCAGTACTTC	CASSLNIGEHQETQYF
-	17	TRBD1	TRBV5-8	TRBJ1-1	TGTGCCAGCAGCGAACCTGGGACAGGGGATTTTTGGACTGAAGCTTTCTTT	CASSEPGTGDFWTEAFF
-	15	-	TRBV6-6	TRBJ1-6	TGTGCCAGCAGGGGGGAAGGGGGCTATAATTCACCCCTCCACTTT	CASRGEGGYNSPLHF
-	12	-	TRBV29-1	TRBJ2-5	TGCAGCGTTCGAGGGTTTCAAGAGACCCAGTACTTC	CSVRGFQETQYF
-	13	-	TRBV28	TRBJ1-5	TGTGCCAGCAGTTTAGCAGGGGCCACCCTAGCGCATTTT	CASSLAGATLAHF
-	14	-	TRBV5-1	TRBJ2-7	TGCGCCAGCAGCTTACTCGGCGGAACCTACGAGCAGTACTTC	CASSLLGGTYEQYF
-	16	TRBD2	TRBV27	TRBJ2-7	TGTGCCAGCAGTTCCCGACTAGCTGCGGGGTCCTACGAGCAGTACTTC	CASSSRLAAGSYEQYF
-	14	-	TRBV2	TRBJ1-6	TGTGCCAGCATAGAGGGACACTATAATTCACCCCTCCACTTT	CASIEGHYNSPLHF
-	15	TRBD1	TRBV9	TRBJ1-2	TGTGCCAGCAGCCTCTCGACAGGGGCGGGCTATGGCTACACCTTC	CASSLSTGAGYGYTF
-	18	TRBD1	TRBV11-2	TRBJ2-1	TGTGCCAGCAGCTTCACCGGGACAGGTTCTCAGGGGTACAATGAGCAGTTCTTC	CASSFTGTGSQGYNEQFF
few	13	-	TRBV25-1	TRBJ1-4	TGTGCCAGCAGAGGACATTTTAATGAAAAACTGTTTTTT	CASRGHFNEKLFF
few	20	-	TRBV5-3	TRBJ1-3	TGTGCCAGAAGCTTGGGTTTCCGTTGCAAGAGGACTGCCACAGGAAACACCATATATTTT	CARSLGFRCKRTATGNTIYF
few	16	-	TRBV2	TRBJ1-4	TGTGCCAGCAGTGAAGTAGAGACAGCAACTAATGAAAAACTGTTTTTT	CASSEVETATNEKLFF
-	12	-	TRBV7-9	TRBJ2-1	TGTGCCAGCAGCTTCTTTGGAGGTGAGCAGTTCTTC	CASSFFGGEQFF
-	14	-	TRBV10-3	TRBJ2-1	TGTGCCATCAGTGAGTCGAGGGCCGTTGGTGAGCAGTTCTTC	CAISESRAVGEQFF
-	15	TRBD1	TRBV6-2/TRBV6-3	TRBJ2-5	TGTGCCAGCAGTTCCACAGGGGGCGCGCGGGAGACCCAGTACTTC	CASSSTGGARETQYF
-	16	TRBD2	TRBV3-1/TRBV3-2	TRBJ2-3	TGTGCCAGCAGCCCCATAGCGGGAGGGCTGGGAGATACGCAGTATTTT	CASSPIAGGLGDTQYF
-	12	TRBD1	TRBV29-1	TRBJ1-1	TGCAGCGTTGGAAGGGGGCCCACTGAAGCTTTCTTT	CSVGRGPTEAFF
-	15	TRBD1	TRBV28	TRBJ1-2	TGTGCCAGCGAAGAGTACAGGGGGCGCAACTATGGCTACACCTTC	CASEEYRGRNYGYTF
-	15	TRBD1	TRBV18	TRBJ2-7	TGTGCCAGCTCTGACCGGGACAGGGGGCTCTACGAGCAGTACTTC	CASSDRDRGLYEQYF
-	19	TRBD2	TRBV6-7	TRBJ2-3	TGTGCCAGCCCAGTTACCCGGCTAGCGGGAGTCAACCGCACAGATACGCAGTATTTT	CASPVTRLAGVNRTDTQYF
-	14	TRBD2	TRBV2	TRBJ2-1	TGTGCCAGCAGGCTAGCGGGGGTTTACAATGAGCAGTTCTTC	CASRLAGVYNEQFF
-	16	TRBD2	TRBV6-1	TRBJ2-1	TGTGCCAGCAGTGAACGGGCGGGAGGCATTTACAATGAGCAGTTCTTC	CASSERAGGIYNEQFF
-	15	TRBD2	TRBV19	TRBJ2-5	TGTGCCAGTAAGAGGCTAGCGGGAGGTTCGGAGACCCAGTACTTC	CASKRLAGGSETQYF
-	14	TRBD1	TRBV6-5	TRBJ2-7	TGTGCCAGCAGAGCCCACGGACAGGGCGGCGAGCAGTACTTC	CASRAHGQGGEQYF
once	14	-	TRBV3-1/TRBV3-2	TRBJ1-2	TGTGCCAGCAGCCAAGTCCCCGGGAAGAGTGGCTACACCTTC	CASSQVPGKSGYTF
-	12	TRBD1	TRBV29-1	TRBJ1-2	TGCAGCGTTCTTACAGGGGTCTATGGCTACACCTTC	CSVLTGVYGYTF
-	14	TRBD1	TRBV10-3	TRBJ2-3	TGTGCCATCAGAGGGACAGCTAGCACAGATACGCAGTATTTT	CAIRGTASTDTQYF
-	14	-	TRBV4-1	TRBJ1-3	TGCGCCAGCAGCGCCGAACAGGGTAGAAACACCATATATTTT	CASSAEQGRNTIYF